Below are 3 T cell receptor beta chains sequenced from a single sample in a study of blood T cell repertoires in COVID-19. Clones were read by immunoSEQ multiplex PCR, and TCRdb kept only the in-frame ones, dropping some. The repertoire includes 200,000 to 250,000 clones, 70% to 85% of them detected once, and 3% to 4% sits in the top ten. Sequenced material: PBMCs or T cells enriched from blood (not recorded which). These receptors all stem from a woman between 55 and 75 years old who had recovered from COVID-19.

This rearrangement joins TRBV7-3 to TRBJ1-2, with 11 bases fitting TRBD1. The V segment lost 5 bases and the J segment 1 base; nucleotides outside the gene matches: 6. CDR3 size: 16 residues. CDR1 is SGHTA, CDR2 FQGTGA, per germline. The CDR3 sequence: CASSLRGTGGNYGYTF. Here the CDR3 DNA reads TGTGCCAGCAGCCTTCGGGGGACAGGGGGTAACTATGGCTACACCTTC.

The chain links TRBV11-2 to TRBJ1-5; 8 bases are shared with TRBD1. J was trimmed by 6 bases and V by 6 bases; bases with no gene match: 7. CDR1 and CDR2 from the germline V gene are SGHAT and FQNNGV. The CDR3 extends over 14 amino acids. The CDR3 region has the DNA TGTGCCAGCAGTACGGACAGGGCGGGTCAGCCCCAGCATTTT. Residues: CASSTDRAGQPQHF.

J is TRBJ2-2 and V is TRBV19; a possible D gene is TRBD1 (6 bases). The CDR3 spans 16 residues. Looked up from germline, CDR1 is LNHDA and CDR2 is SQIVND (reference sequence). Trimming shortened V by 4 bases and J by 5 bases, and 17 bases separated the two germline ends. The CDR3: CASSSRTAIRTGELFF. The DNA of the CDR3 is TGTGCCAGTAGTAGCCGGACAGCTATTAGGACCGGGGAGCTGTTTTTT.